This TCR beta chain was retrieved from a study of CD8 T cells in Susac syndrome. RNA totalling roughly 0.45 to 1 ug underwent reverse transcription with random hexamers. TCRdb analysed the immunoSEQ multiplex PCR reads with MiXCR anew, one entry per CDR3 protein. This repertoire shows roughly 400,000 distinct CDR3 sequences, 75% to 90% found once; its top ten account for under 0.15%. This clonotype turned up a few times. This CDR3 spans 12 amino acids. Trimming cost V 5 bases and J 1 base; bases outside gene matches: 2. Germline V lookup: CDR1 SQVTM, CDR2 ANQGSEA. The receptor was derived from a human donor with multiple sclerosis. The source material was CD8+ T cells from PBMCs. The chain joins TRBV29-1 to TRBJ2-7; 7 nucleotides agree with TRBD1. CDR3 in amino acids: CSVRDSSYEQYF. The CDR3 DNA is TGCAGCGTTCGGGACAGTTCCTACGAGCAGTACTTC.